The 18 T cell receptor beta chains below were found in one sample sequenced in a study of blood T cell repertoires in COVID-19. This table comes from immunoSEQ multiplex PCR, and its TCRdb copy is limited to in-frame clones, with some not included. The sample lists roughly 140,000 clones; about nine tenths were seen once. The sample was peripheral blood. These receptors came from a human donor in a cohort sampled during active COVID-19.

This clone was counted a single time. The chain links TRBV7-2 to TRBJ2-7, with D possibly being TRBD1 (6 bases). Looked up from germline, CDR1 is SGHTA and CDR2 is FQGNSA. Trimming shortened V by 7 bases and J by 0 bases, and 13 bases separated the two germline ends. The CDR3 contains 14 residues. The CDR3 nucleotides read TGTGCCAGCACCTCGGGCAGGGGCTCCTACGAGCAGTACTTC. Translation: CASTSGRGSYEQYF.

The chain recombines TRBV4-2 with TRBJ2-6, with D possibly TRBD2 on 5 matching bases. Per germline, CDR1 LGHNA and CDR2 YNFKEQ. This CDR3 region has 16 residues. Deletions cut 2 bases from V and 1 base from J, with 9 bases between. The CDR3 reads CASSQPRRSGANVLTF. CDR3 in DNA: TGTGCCAGCAGCCAACCTAGGAGGTCTGGGGCCAACGTCCTGACTTTC.

CDR3 residues: CASSGQHNQPQHF. CDR3 nucleotides: TGTGCCAGTAGTGGACAGCACAATCAGCCCCAGCATTTT. The V gene is TRBV19, the J gene TRBJ1-5; TRBD1 might be the D (6 bases). V was cut by 5 bases and J by 3 bases, with 8 bases left in between. The CDR3 is 13 amino acids. Germline values: CDR1 LNHDA, CDR2 SQIVND (reference sequence).

The rearrangement uses TRBV7-3 and TRBJ2-1, with 7 bases aligning to TRBD1. Germline loops: CDR1 SGHTA, CDR2 FQGTGA. The V gene end was trimmed by 3 bases and the J gene end by 8 bases; junction bases not matched to a gene: 13. CDR3 length: 16 residues. The CDR3 here is CASSFPADRLNYEQFF. The CDR3 DNA is TGTGCCAGCAGCTTCCCCGCGGACAGGTTAAACTATGAGCAGTTCTTC.

This clone was counted a single time. V is TRBV4-3 and J is TRBJ2-5, with 7 bases aligning to TRBD2. The germline V gene has CDR1 LGHNA and CDR2 YSLEER. The J segment lost 2 bases and the V segment lost 1 base, leaving 4 bases of the junction unmatched. This CDR3 spans 15 amino acids. Here the CDR3 reads CASSQGSGGQETQYF. The CDR3 bases are TGCGCCAGCAGCCAAGGCTCCGGGGGGCAAGAGACCCAGTACTTC.

The rearrangement uses TRBV6-5 and TRBJ1-6; no clear D gene. Between the trimmed V and J ends, which lost 4 bases and 13 bases, there was a span of 5 bases. CDR1 and CDR2 from the germline V gene are MNHEY and SVGAGI. The CDR3 is 10 residues long. The CDR3: CASSSGPLHF. The DNA of the CDR3 is TGTGCCAGCAGTTCCGGTCCCCTCCACTTT.

The gene calls are TRBV6-2 or TRBV6-3 and TRBJ2-3, with D possibly matching TRBD1 (6 bases). CDR1 is MNHEY and CDR2 is SVGEGT in the germline V gene. This CDR3 is 14 amino acids long. The ends were cut back, 2 bases at V and 6 bases at J, with 12 bases in the middle. The CDR3 nucleotides are TGTGCCAGCAGTTACACGTCTGACAGGGATACGCAGTATTTT. Protein sequence: CASSYTSDRDTQYF.

This chain uses TRBV6-4 with TRBJ1-2; 7 positions match TRBD1. Trimming at V came to 0 bases and at J to 7 bases, leaving 8 bases not matched to a gene. The germline V gene has CDR1 MRHNA and CDR2 SNTAGT. The length of the CDR3 is 15 residues. The CDR3 sequence is CASSDSAAGGSGYTF. CDR3 nucleotide sequence: TGTGCCAGCAGTGACTCCGCTGCAGGGGGAAGTGGCTACACCTTC.

The CDR3 spells CATSRVAAGRETQYF. The CDR3 coding sequence is TGTGCCACCAGCAGAGTAGCCGCGGGTAGAGAGACCCAGTACTTC. The V call is TRBV15, the J call TRBJ2-5; D is perhaps TRBD2 (5 bases). The CDR3 runs to 15 residues. Germline V gene lookup returns CDR1 LNHNV and CDR2 YYDKDF (reference sequence). V lost 1 base to trimming and J lost 4 bases, with 13 bases between them.

V is TRBV20-1 and J is TRBJ2-5; 7 bases agree with TRBD2. This CDR3 is 14 amino acids long. Germline assignment: CDR1 DFQATT and CDR2 SNEGSKA (reference sequence). V lost 3 bases and J lost 4; bases outside the gene matches: 8. The CDR3 DNA reads as TGCAGTGCTAGTTCCCCGGGGGGTAGAGAGACCCAGTACTTC. Residues: CSASSPGGRETQYF.

This rearrangement joins TRBV5-1 to TRBJ2-7; D possibly corresponds to TRBD1 (6 bases). The CDR3 has 17 amino acids. Trimming cost V 4 bases and J 4 bases, with 24 bases left between them. Germline V gene lookup returns CDR1 SGHRS and CDR2 YFSETQ. Here the CDR3 reads CASSPSFVTGTKYEQYF. DNA for the CDR3: TGCGCCAGCAGCCCATCCTTTGTGACCGGGACAAAATACGAGCAGTACTTC.

DNA of the CDR3: TGCGCCAGCAGCCAAGAGTGGGGAGCGCCCCAGCATTTT. This gives the protein CASSQEWGAPQHF. The chain links TRBV4-1 to TRBJ1-5, with D hard to call. This CDR3 contains 13 residues. The V and J ends lost 0 bases and 9 bases respectively, with 9 bases between them. CDR1 is MGHRA and CDR2 is YSYEKL in the germline V gene.

V gene TRBV7-6 combines with J gene TRBJ2-1; 10 bases are shared with TRBD2. The germline CDR1 and CDR2 sequences are SGHVS and FNYEAQ. V was pared by 6 bases and J by 1 base, with 6 bases of the junction left unmatched. The CDR3 loop spans 16 amino acids. The CDR3 DNA reads TGTGCCAGCAGAGCGGGGGGGCAGGGTTCCTACAATGAGCAGTTCTTC. Protein sequence: CASRAGGQGSYNEQFF.

The V gene is TRBV19, the J gene TRBJ1-5; TRBD1 aligns across 12 bases. Germline assignment: CDR1 LNHDA and CDR2 SQIVND (reference sequence). V shed 3 bases and J 4 bases; nucleotides not matched to a gene: 7. This CDR3 has 17 amino acids. The CDR3 sequence is CASSMGTGGFRNQPQHF. CDR3 coding DNA: TGTGCCAGTAGTATGGGGACAGGGGGCTTCAGGAATCAGCCCCAGCATTTT.

This chain links TRBV29-1 with TRBJ2-5; TRBD2 aligns across 8 bases. With 6 bases clipped from V and 1 base from J, the junction kept 4 bases outside the gene matches. Germline assignment: CDR1 SQVTM and CDR2 ANQGSEA. This CDR3 contains 13 residues. In DNA form, the CDR3 reads TGCAGCGTAGCACGGGGGGGCCAAGAGACCCAGTACTTC. Protein sequence: CSVARGGQETQYF.

The sample holds one count of this clone. The rearrangement joins TRBV9 to TRBJ2-1; TRBD2 might be the D (5 bases). CDR3 size: 15 residues. Germline V gene lookup returns CDR1 SGDLS and CDR2 YYNGEE. Between the trimmed V and J ends, which lost 2 bases and 0 bases, there was a span of 9 bases. The CDR3 spells CASSVGLRSYNEQFF. In DNA, the CDR3 is TGTGCCAGCAGCGTCGGACTTCGCTCCTACAATGAGCAGTTCTTC.

J is TRBJ2-2 and V is TRBV6-2 or TRBV6-3; D is unclear. Germline-derived CDR1 and CDR2 are MNHEY and SVGEGT. This CDR3 region has 17 residues. V dropped 0 bases and J dropped 1 base, with 12 bases sitting between them. The DNA for the CDR3 is TGTGCCAGCAGTTACTCTTCCCCACACAAGAACACCGGGGAGCTGTTTTTT. Its translation: CASSYSSPHKNTGELFF.

The chain recombines TRBV25-1 with TRBJ2-2; D is unclear. Germline V lookup: CDR1 MGHDK, CDR2 SYGVNS. Trimming pared 1 base from V and 6 bases from J, leaving 12 bases between. CDR3 length: 15 residues. This CDR3 reads CASSESLVRPGELFF. CDR3 DNA: TGTGCCAGCAGTGAATCGCTAGTCCGGCCCGGGGAGCTGTTTTTT.